This paragraph covers one TCR beta chain sequence. The CDR3 spans 16 residues. Trimming cost V 1 base and J 4 bases; bases outside gene matches: 6. CDR1 is LGHNA and CDR2 is YNFKEQ in the germline V gene. It was with 60 Vbeta and 13 Jbeta primers that the PCR ran. Assay: immunoSEQ multiplex PCR; the TCRdb copy retains only in-frame clones and omits some. The sample records 150,000 to 200,000 clones, roughly 80% being singletons. The sample originates from a study of cytomegalovirus exposure and HLA in healthy donors. Sample: PBMCs. The receptor was isolated from a middle-aged woman in good health and CMV-seronegative. This chain links TRBV4-2 with TRBJ2-3; TRBD1 agrees at 9 bases. CDR3: CASSQGEGQGADTQYF. CDR3 coding DNA: TGTGCCAGCAGCCAAGGAGAGGGACAGGGAGCAGATACGCAGTATTTT.